This T cell receptor (beta chain) was recovered during a study of cytomegalovirus exposure and HLA in healthy donors. With regard to this clone: Its antigen is undetermined.

PCR amplification relied on 60 Vbeta primers (plus 13 Jbeta primers). The protocol was immunoSEQ multiplex PCR, while the TCRdb copy is restricted to in-frame clones and leaves out a portion. In all, the sample yields about 75,000 clones. The CDR3 totals 15 residues. V gave up 0 bases and J gave up 8 bases, with 16 bases separating them. Per the germline V gene, CDR1 is LGHNA and CDR2 is YNFKEQ. Among the donors, all were healthy bone marrow donors. The study's findings and limits: When a later analysis was performed, an Asian-associated ancestry cluster reportedly had fewer N-insertions than the approximately 600-donor mean. Most likely, a cluster of highly shared sequence variants arose as a sequencing artifact.

This chain links TRBV4-2 with TRBJ1-1, with a tentative D call TRBD1 (5 bases). Sequenced input: PBMCs. The sequence came from a man aged 40-49 years in good health and CMV-seronegative. Here the CDR3 reads CASSQEGSGKVEAFF. CDR3 coding DNA: TGTGCCAGCAGCCAAGAAGGCTCAGGGAAGGTCGAAGCTTTCTTT.